This T cell receptor beta chain was identified in a study of blood T cell repertoires in COVID-19. Study-wide context: Samples came from the United States, Italy and Spain, spanning acute and convalescent COVID-19. T cells, B-cell-depleted T cells, or PBMCs supplied cDNA or gDNA.

Authors' processing steps: Researchers report that nucleated cell counts were estimated from reference gene primer amplification. Generated by immunoSEQ multiplex PCR, the TCRdb table keeps only in-frame clones and is missing some. V, J and clone size are taken as reported in that table, and D and trimming were inferred from the DNA itself. The repertoire consists of about 250,000 clones, with 70% to 85% occurring once and the leading ten covering roughly 9.8%. The CDR3 extends over 13 amino acids. Germline V gives CDR1 SGHRS, CDR2 YFSETQ. V dropped 5 bases and J dropped 1 base, with 9 bases sitting between them.

Sequenced sample: peripheral blood. The sequence came from a man older than 75 with acute or convalescent COVID-19. The gene calls are TRBV5-1 and TRBJ1-1; unclear D gene. CDR3 nucleotides: TGCGCCAGCAGTGAGGGTTCGAACACTGAAGCTTTCTTT. This translates into CASSEGSNTEAFF. The full variable domain, rest sourced from reference TRBV5-1 and TRBJ1-1, is KAGVTQTPRYLIKTRGQQVTLSCSPISGHRSVSWYQQTPGQGLQFLFEYFSETQRNKGNFPGRFSGRQFSNSRSEMNVSTLELGDSALYLCASSEGSNTEAFFGQGTRLTVV.